This TCR beta chain derives from a study of T cell repertoires in cytomegalovirus infection. As for the study in general: Alongside well-studied HLA-B-restricted CMV epitopes, recently identified HLA-C-restricted CMV epitopes were also used. CMV infection and matching HLA type were both indicated by public TCR beta signatures.

Trimming took 5 bases from V and 6 from J; bases not matched to a gene: 10. The CDR3 loop spans 15 amino acids. CDR1 and CDR2 (germline): MNHEY, SMNVEV (reference sequence). Using its own MiXCR run on the reads, TCRdb lists one record per CDR3 protein. The sample records around 800,000 distinct CDR3 sequences, approximately 32% being singletons. General study results and limits: The ex vivo response was dominated by HLA-C-restricted CMV-specific TCR beta clonotypes.

Comments on this clonotype: Its antigen remains unknown.

Sequenced here: cultured CD8+ T cells from PBMCs, sampled from culture after CMV antigen stimulation. The receptor was isolated from a human donor in good health (CMV status not recorded). Some clones in this sample may be carry-over from other donors' samples. V and J are TRBV27 and TRBJ1-5, with 7 bases identical to TRBD1. The CDR3 sequence: CASSTWRQGGQPQHF. The CDR3 DNA follows: TGTGCCAGCAGTACCTGGAGGCAGGGGGGTCAGCCCCAGCATTTT.